This TCR beta chain was documented in a study of T cells after yellow fever vaccination. The study, taken as a whole, reports: Within FACS-sorted repertoires, abundant clonotypes contaminating from the bulk population could be present. Most primary-vaccination clones recurred post-booster (approximately 96% CD4, 88% CD8). Clonotypes shared by both compartments, CD4 and CD8, made up a small share.

TCRdb processed the 5' RACE reads anew with MiXCR; each CDR3 protein has one entry. The table lists around 340,000 distinct CDR3 sequences, about an eighth of them singletons. Trimming took 0 bases from V and 0 from J; bases not matched to a gene: 2. The CDR3 is 16 residues long. Germline V lookup: CDR1 LGHNA, CDR2 YNFKEQ. In the case of this clonotype: The antigen is not known.

This sample comprised CD4+ T cells sorted from PBMCs, obtained 15 days after the yellow fever booster vaccination. This TCR was recovered from a man aged 18-30 years who received the YFV17D yellow fever vaccine. J is TRBJ2-3 and V is TRBV4-2; 8 positions agree with TRBD2. The CDR3 nucleotides are TGTGCCAGCAGCCAAGATGAGCGGGGGAGCACAGATACGCAGTATTTT. Translated, it gives CASSQDERGSTDTQYF.